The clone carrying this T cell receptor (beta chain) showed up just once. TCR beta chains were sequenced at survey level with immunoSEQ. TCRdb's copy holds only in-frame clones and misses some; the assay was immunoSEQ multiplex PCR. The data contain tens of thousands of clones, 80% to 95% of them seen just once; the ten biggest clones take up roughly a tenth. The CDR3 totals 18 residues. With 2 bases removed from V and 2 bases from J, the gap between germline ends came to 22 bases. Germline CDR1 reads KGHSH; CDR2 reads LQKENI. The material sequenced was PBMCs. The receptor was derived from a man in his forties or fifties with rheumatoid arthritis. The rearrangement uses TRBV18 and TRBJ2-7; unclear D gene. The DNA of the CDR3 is TGTGCCAGCTCACCAGGTGGCCGACATGGCAGTAATACCTACGAGCAGTACTTC. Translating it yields CASSPGGRHGSNTYEQYF.